The rows below give T cell receptor beta chains drawn from one sample of a study of blood T cell repertoires in COVID-19. The protocol was immunoSEQ multiplex PCR, while the TCRdb copy is restricted to in-frame clones and leaves out a portion. The top ten clones hold 1.5% to 2% of a sample with just under 90,000 clones, around nine tenths of them seen once. Sequenced material: peripheral blood. All receptors derive from a man aged 60 to 69 with acute or convalescent COVID-19. The CDR3 runs from the conserved cysteine through the conserved F or W. D genes are given only for firm matches. Rows may omit the clone size; those that give it use once, few, many or a size class.

V	D	size	length	J	CDR3	DNA
TRBV24-1	NA	NA	15	TRBJ2-7	CATSDSGVLSYEQYF	TGTGCCACCAGTGATAGTGGAGTCCTCTCCTACGAGCAGTACTTC
TRBV7-2	NA	NA	15	TRBJ1-2	CASSLGAVANYGYTF	TGTGCCAGCAGCTTAGGGGCAGTAGCTAACTATGGCTACACCTTC
TRBV7-7	NA	NA	15	TRBJ1-4	CASSLPGGFFSKLFF	TGTGCTAGCAGCTTACCCGGGGGGTTTTTCTCAAAACTGTTTTTT
TRBV5-1	NA	few	14	TRBJ1-6	CASSLGRGGTPLHF	TGCGCCAGCAGCTTGGGTAGGGGAGGAACACCCCTCCACTTT
TRBV28	TRBD1	NA	15	TRBJ2-5	CASSSGQVGGETQYF	TGTGCCAGCAGTTCCGGACAGGTGGGTGGTGAGACCCAGTACTTC
TRBV10-3	NA	NA	12	TRBJ2-7	CAISDRDYEQYF	TGTGCCATCAGTGACAGGGACTACGAGCAGTACTTC
TRBV5-4	NA	NA	13	TRBJ1-2	CASRQQGDQDYTF	TGTGCCAGCAGGCAACAGGGTGACCAAGACTACACCTTC
TRBV4-3	TRBD2	NA	15	TRBJ2-3	CASSPTGTSTDTQYF	TGCGCCAGCAGCCCCACCGGGACTAGTACAGATACGCAGTATTTT
TRBV5-1	NA	NA	13	TRBJ2-7	CASSFDSSYEQYF	TGCGCCAGCAGCTTTGACAGCTCCTACGAGCAGTACTTC
TRBV4-2	TRBD2	NA	18	TRBJ2-5	CASSQPGLAGGRQETQYF	TGTGCCAGCAGCCAGCCGGGACTAGCGGGAGGTCGACAAGAGACCCAGTACTTC
TRBV3-1/TRBV3-2	NA	NA	15	TRBJ2-7	CASIRRGTPTGEQYF	TGTGCCAGCATCCGTAGGGGGACGCCAACGGGGGAGCAGTACTTC
TRBV6-4	NA	NA	16	TRBJ1-5	CASSLSQGWEVQPQHF	TGTGCCAGCAGCCTGTCTCAGGGGTGGGAAGTTCAGCCCCAGCATTTT
TRBV5-1	NA	NA	14	TRBJ1-2	CASSLEKGNYGYTF	TGCGCCAGCAGCTTGGAGAAGGGGAACTATGGCTACACCTTC
TRBV28	NA	NA	14	TRBJ2-3	CASSFDGKADTQYF	TGTGCCAGCAGTTTTGACGGGAAGGCAGATACGCAGTATTTT
TRBV4-3	TRBD1	NA	14	TRBJ1-1	CASSPRQQGDKAFF	TGCGCCAGCAGCCCCCGTCAACAGGGGGATAAAGCTTTCTTT
TRBV30	TRBD1	once	14	TRBJ1-5	CAWDLTGLNQPQHF	TGTGCCTGGGACTTGACAGGGCTAAATCAGCCCCAGCATTTT
TRBV7-3	TRBD2	NA	14	TRBJ2-1	CASSLTGLGGEQFF	TGTGCCAGCAGCCTAACGGGACTAGGTGGTGAGCAGTTCTTC
TRBV4-1	TRBD2	NA	17	TRBJ2-3	CASSQAPPPDGAGVLYF	TGCGCCAGCAGCCAAGCCCCACCCCCTGACGGAGCGGGAGTGCTGTATTTT
TRBV19	NA	few	17	TRBJ1-3	CASSRAGAGVDGNTIYF	TGTGCCAGTAGTAGGGCGGGGGCAGGGGTCGATGGAAACACCATATATTTT
TRBV5-1	TRBD2	NA	14	TRBJ2-7	CASRRTSDPYEQYF	TGCGCCAGCAGACGGACTAGCGACCCCTACGAGCAGTACTTC
TRBV9	NA	NA	14	TRBJ1-3	CASSVGGIGNTIYF	TGTGCCAGCAGCGTAGGAGGGATCGGAAACACCATATATTTT
TRBV5-5	TRBD1	NA	16	TRBJ2-1	CASSPRDRESYNEQFF	TGTGCCAGCAGCCCCCGGGACAGGGAGTCCTACAATGAGCAGTTCTTC
TRBV15	TRBD1	NA	15	TRBJ2-1	CATSRDLQGDNEQFF	TGTGCCACCAGCAGAGATTTACAGGGGGACAATGAGCAGTTCTTC
TRBV12-3/TRBV12-4	NA	NA	13	TRBJ2-3	CASSLSSTDTQYF	TGTGCCAGCAGTTTATCTAGCACAGATACGCAGTATTTT
TRBV27	TRBD2	once	15	TRBJ2-1	CASRVAGPRHNEQFF	TGTGCCAGCAGAGTAGCGGGACCGAGGCACAATGAGCAGTTCTTC
TRBV7-8	NA	NA	13	TRBJ2-7	CASSSGGSYEQYF	TGTGCCAGCAGCTCCGGGGGCTCCTACGAGCAGTACTTC
TRBV19	NA	NA	13	TRBJ1-2	CASSILDSNGYTF	TGTGCCAGTAGTATTCTGGACAGTAATGGCTACACCTTC
TRBV27	TRBD2	NA	13	TRBJ2-1	CASSRGLAGVQFF	TGTGCCAGCAGTAGGGGACTAGCGGGAGTGCAGTTCTTC
TRBV3-1/TRBV3-2	TRBD2	once	17	TRBJ2-7	CASSRRLAGTPSGEQYF	TGTGCCAGCAGCCGACGACTAGCGGGAACCCCTTCGGGCGAGCAGTACTTC
TRBV29-1	NA	NA	12	TRBJ2-4	CSAAEQGDIQYF	TGCAGCGCTGCTGAACAGGGTGACATTCAGTACTTC
TRBV25-1	NA	NA	14	TRBJ2-7	CASSEVNGVYEQYF	TGTGCCAGCAGTGAAGTGAACGGTGTCTACGAGCAGTACTTC
TRBV5-5	TRBD2	NA	16	TRBJ2-4	CASSLQGQIGGNIQYF	TGTGCCAGCAGCTTACAAGGGCAGATCGGGGGGAACATTCAGTACTTC
TRBV4-3	NA	NA	14	TRBJ2-3	CASSPYTSTDTQYF	TGCGCCAGCAGCCCCTATACGAGCACAGATACGCAGTATTTT
TRBV9	NA	NA	14	TRBJ2-7	CASSVGRGSYEQYF	TGTGCCAGCAGCGTAGGTCGGGGGTCCTACGAGCAGTACTTC
TRBV6-5	NA	NA	15	TRBJ2-1	CASSYSGGTYNEQFF	TGTGCCAGCAGTTACTCGGGAGGTACCTACAATGAGCAGTTCTTC
TRBV5-1	NA	NA	17	TRBJ2-2	CASSSITLQGNTGELFF	TGCGCCAGCAGCTCTATAACCTTACAGGGGAACACCGGGGAGCTGTTTTTT
TRBV19	TRBD1	NA	12	TRBJ2-5	CASGQDQETQYF	TGTGCCAGCGGACAGGACCAAGAGACCCAGTACTTC
TRBV12-3/TRBV12-4	TRBD1	once	13	TRBJ2-3	CATSTGGRNTQYF	TGTGCCACCTCGACAGGGGGTAGGAATACGCAGTATTTT
TRBV6-2/TRBV6-3	NA	NA	16	TRBJ2-1	CASSYPPAGMGNEQFF	TGTGCCAGCAGTTACCCCCCGGCAGGGATGGGCAATGAGCAGTTCTTC
TRBV2	TRBD2	NA	14	TRBJ2-3	CASEASGLTDTQYF	TGTGCCAGCGAGGCTAGCGGCCTAACAGATACGCAGTATTTT
TRBV11-2	TRBD2	NA	14	TRBJ2-1	CASSLDSGNNEQFF	TGTGCCAGCAGCTTAGATAGCGGGAACAATGAGCAGTTCTTC
TRBV13	NA	NA	16	TRBJ2-5	CASSRPPLAIGETQYF	TGTGCCAGCAGCCGTCCCCCACTAGCTATCGGGGAGACCCAGTACTTC